This entry features one T cell receptor (beta chain) sequence. This sample stems from a study of blood T cell repertoires in COVID-19. Background on the study: Material from acute and convalescent COVID-19 was sourced from the United States, Italy and Spain. PBMCs, B-cell-depleted T cells, or T cells provided the cDNA or gDNA that made up the material.

While infection was still active, Seattle patients were enrolled and then followed longitudinally. V shed 7 bases and J shed 1 base, with 19 bases lying between them. From germline, CDR1 is MDHEN and CDR2 SYDVKM. The CDR3 extends over 16 amino acids. Per the study methods: Amplifying reference gene primers gave estimates of nucleated cell counts. The data were produced by immunoSEQ multiplex PCR, yet TCRdb's version contains in-frame clones alone and is incomplete. From that table come the V and J calls and clone size; the DNA was used to work out D and trimming. This sample yields 200,000 or so clones, of which approximately 86% are seen a single time; under 0.95% belongs to the top ten.

The receptor was isolated from a man in his sixties with COVID-19, enrolled during active disease. The V and J genes are TRBV28 and TRBJ1-2, with D uncertain. The sample consisted of peripheral blood. CDR3 DNA: TGTGCCAGCATTCCATCACGCGGCACCCTTAACTATGGCTACACCTTC. It is translated as CASIPSRGTLNYGYTF.